The clone carrying this T cell receptor beta chain was found many times. As yet, its antigen is unknown. TCRdb ran MiXCR on the reads and lists one entry per CDR3 protein. In the table there are nearly 550,000 distinct CDR3 sequences, approximately 15% of which are singletons. This sample was included in a study of T cell repertoires in cytomegalovirus infection. Study-wide results and caveats: Summed frequency of shared TCR beta families picked out CMV carriers who also had the relevant HLA.

The source material was CD8+ T cells from PBMCs. The TCR was taken from a human donor in good health (CMV status not recorded). Some clones in this sample may be carry-over from other donors' samples.

CDR3 loop: CASSQLRDPTPSGANVLTF. DNA of the CDR3: TGTGCCAGCAGTCAACTCCGGGACCCCACCCCCTCTGGGGCCAACGTCCTGACTTTC. V gene TRBV12-3 or TRBV12-4 combines with J gene TRBJ2-6; D possibly matches TRBD1 or TRBD2 (5 bases each). Deletions cut 5 bases from V and 0 bases from J, with 20 bases between. The CDR3 has 19 residues.